A single sample gave rise to the 14 T cell receptor beta chains below, sequenced in a study of cytomegalovirus exposure and HLA in healthy donors. Researchers ran the PCR with 60 Vbeta and 13 Jbeta primers. The method was immunoSEQ multiplex PCR; TCRdb's version includes in-frame clones alone and lacks a portion of them. The table for this sample gives some 120,000 clones. Sequencing used PBMCs. Source of these receptors: a man in his forties in good health and CMV-seropositive.

The chain employs TRBV6-6 and TRBJ2-3, with D maybe TRBD1 (5 bases). Trimming left V 7 bases short and J 2 bases short, with 16 bases between. Germline CDR1 MNHNY, CDR2 SVGAGI (reference sequence). This CDR3 is built from 15 residues. The CDR3 protein is CASNDSPGYTDTQYF. CDR3 nucleotides: TGTGCCAGCAATGACAGTCCCGGCTACACAGATACGCAGTATTTT.

This rearrangement joins TRBV18 to TRBJ1-5; no reliable D call. Trimming pared 3 bases from V and 2 bases from J, leaving 8 bases between. The V gene's germline CDR1 is KGHSH and CDR2 LQKENI. This CDR3 has 14 amino acids. The CDR3 nucleotides are TGTGCCAGCTCACCGACGAGGGGCAATCAGCCCCAGCATTTT. Translation: CASSPTRGNQPQHF.

The V gene is TRBV12-5, the J gene TRBJ1-1; D not certain. V was pared by 7 bases and J by 0 bases, with 3 bases between. CDR1 and CDR2 from the germline V gene are LGHNT and FRNRAP. The CDR3 is 11 residues long. CDR3 sequence reads: CASAMNTEAFF. CDR3 sequence (DNA): TGTGCTAGTGCCATGAACACTGAAGCTTTCTTT.

The V gene is TRBV6-4, the J gene TRBJ2-3; the match to TRBD2 covers 9 bases. Germline-derived CDR1 and CDR2 are MRHNA and SNTAGT. V lost 2 bases, J lost 4 bases, and 4 bases stayed unmatched. The CDR3 loop spans 15 amino acids. CDR3: CASSDGGRAADTQYF. CDR3 nucleotides: TGTGCCAGCAGTGACGGCGGGAGGGCCGCAGATACGCAGTATTTT.

The rearrangement joins TRBV7-9 to TRBJ2-2; 7 bases match TRBD1. The germline CDR1 and CDR2 sequences are SEHNR and FQNEAQ (reference sequence). With 11 bases clipped from V and 2 bases from J, the junction kept 5 bases outside the gene matches. The CDR3 runs 13 residues. The CDR3 loop reads CAGHRGNTGELFF. The CDR3 DNA follows: TGTGCCGGGCACAGGGGTAACACCGGGGAGCTGTTTTTT. Combining the CDR3 with reference TRBV7-9 and TRBJ2-2 gives the whole variable domain DTGVSQNPRHKITKRGQNVTFRCDPISEHNRLYWYRQTLGQGPEFLTYFQNEAQLEKSRLLSDRFSAERPKGSFSTLEIQRTEQGDSAMYLCAGHRGNTGELFFGEGSRLTVL.

DNA of the CDR3: TGTGCCAGCAGAGGGACTTCCTACGAGCAGTACTTC. This sequence encodes CASRGTSYEQYF. The V gene is TRBV6-1, the J gene TRBJ2-7; D may be TRBD2 (6 bases). CDR1 MNHNS and CDR2 SASEGT come from the germline V gene. Trimming removed 6 bases at V and 1 base at J, with 7 bases between. This CDR3 has 12 amino acids.

The V and J genes are TRBV2 and TRBJ2-2; TRBD2 matches at 11 bases. The CDR3 covers 15 residues. Germline V gene sequence: CDR1 SNHLY, CDR2 FYNNEI. V was pared by 6 bases and J by 5 bases, with 5 bases of the junction left unmatched. This chain's CDR3 is CASSVTSGRTGELFF. CDR3 coding DNA: TGTGCCAGCAGCGTCACTAGCGGGAGAACCGGGGAGCTGTTTTTT.

The V and J genes are TRBV7-6 and TRBJ2-1; 10 nucleotides line up with TRBD1. This CDR3 is built from 16 residues. Trimming took 5 bases from V and 8 from J; bases not matched to a gene: 12. Germline CDR1 is SGHVS and CDR2 is FNYEAQ. The CDR3 is CASSLMPGQGFDEQFF. In nucleotides, the CDR3 is TGTGCCAGCAGCCTAATGCCGGGACAGGGGTTCGATGAGCAGTTCTTC.

This rearrangement joins TRBV28 to TRBJ1-2; a weak D match, TRBD1 (5 bases). V was cut by 7 bases and J by 0 bases, with 24 bases left in between. The CDR3 loop spans 18 amino acids. Germline V CDR1 and CDR2: MDHEN, SYDVKM. CDR3 loop: CASNGYEKGVVSNYGYTF. The DNA of the CDR3 is TGTGCCAGCAATGGGTACGAGAAAGGGGTAGTATCTAACTATGGCTACACCTTC.

V is TRBV5-4 and J is TRBJ2-7; D might be TRBD1 (6 bases). The V end lost 7 bases, the J end lost 5 bases, and 28 bases lay between the germline ends. Germline-derived CDR1 and CDR2 are SGHNT and YYREEE (reference sequence). This CDR3 region has 17 residues. CDR3 sequence (DNA): TGTGCCAGCGGTTCCACCAAGGACAGTACACAGCCCAACGAGCAGTACTTC. Translation gives CASGSTKDSTQPNEQYF.

The rearrangement uses TRBV7-2 and TRBJ2-7, with D possibly matching TRBD1 (7 bases). This CDR3 is built from 15 residues. CDR1 and CDR2 from the germline V gene are SGHTA and FQGNSA. Trimming left V 2 bases short and J 2 bases short, with 13 bases between. CDR3 nucleotides: TGTGCCAGCAGCTTATCAGGAGGGGGCGCCTACGAGCAGTACTTC. Protein product: CASSLSGGGAYEQYF.

The chain couples TRBV7-2 to TRBJ2-2, with D perhaps matching TRBD2 (6 bases). Germline CDR1 reads SGHTA; CDR2 reads FQGNSA. Trimming took off 0 bases at V and 4 bases at J, with 12 bases between the two ends. The CDR3 is made up of 16 amino acids. The CDR3: CASSLAPSVFTGELFF. The CDR3 bases are TGTGCCAGCAGCTTAGCTCCTAGCGTGTTCACCGGGGAGCTGTTTTTT.

The rearrangement uses TRBV5-1 and TRBJ2-7; 7 bases fit TRBD2. Germline assignment: CDR1 SGHRS and CDR2 YFSETQ. J lost 6 bases, V lost 7 bases, and 10 bases had no gene match. CDR3 length equals 13 residues. CDR3 nucleotides: TGCGCCAGCCATACGACTAGCTTGGGCGAGCAGTACTTC. Translation: CASHTTSLGEQYF. Full variable domain (missing parts from reference TRBV5-1 and TRBJ2-7): KAGVTQTPRYLIKTRGQQVTLSCSPISGHRSVSWYQQTPGQGLQFLFEYFSETQRNKGNFPGRFSGRQFSNSRSEMNVSTLELGDSALYLCASHTTSLGEQYFGPGTRLTVT.

The chain employs TRBV10-1 and TRBJ2-3; D not certain. In germline, CDR1 is WNHNN, CDR2 SYGVQD (reference sequence). The CDR3 runs to 14 residues. The V gene lost 4 bases and the J gene lost 2 bases, with 10 bases spanning the gap. CDR3 protein: CASSARSLTDTQYF. CDR3 nucleotides: TGCGCCAGCAGTGCCCGGTCCCTCACAGATACGCAGTATTTT.